This T cell receptor beta chain came from a study of T-cell memory formation after mild COVID-19. CDR1 and CDR2 (germline): SGHRS, YFSETQ. Deletions cut 6 bases from V and 0 bases from J, with 8 bases between. There are 13 residues in the CDR3. TCRdb recomputed calls from the 5' RACE reads with MiXCR, one row per CDR3 protein. The sample has about 160,000 distinct CDR3 sequences, 25% to 40% seen once. This TCR was recovered from an adult woman who had mild COVID-19 (a few samples of this study predate the infection). Cell type and time point are not known. Sequencing was done on a sample of PBMCs or a T cell subset sorted from them (not recorded which). This chain uses TRBV5-1 with TRBJ2-3; D gene ambiguous. Written as DNA, the CDR3 is TGCGCCAGCAATTACGGAAGCACAGATACGCAGTATTTT. Residues: CASNYGSTDTQYF.